This T cell receptor beta chain was observed in a study of cytomegalovirus exposure and HLA in healthy donors. Regarding the study as a whole: The authors considered a cluster of highly shared sequence variants likely to be a sequencing artifact.

Germline loops: CDR1 LGHNA, CDR2 YSLEER. The CDR3 runs to 16 residues. V was trimmed by 0 bases and J by 0 bases, leaving 6 bases between them. This PCR relied on a set of 60 Vbeta primers and 13 Jbeta primers. Original processing notes: A later analysis tallied roughly 77 million unique TCR beta chains, about 11 million of them shared. The method was immunoSEQ multiplex PCR; TCRdb's version includes in-frame clones alone and lacks a portion of them. The V and J calls and clone size were taken over from that table, and D and trimming were inferred from the DNA. The top ten clones hold approximately 1.8% of a sample with 90,000 to 150,000 clones, 80% to 90% of them seen once. This clone is termed medium-sized. Its matching antigen is unknown.

This rearrangement joins TRBV4-3 to TRBJ2-6; tentatively, D is TRBD2 (5 bases). The clonotype originates from a man aged 40-55 years in good health and CMV-seronegative. Material for sequencing was PBMCs. This CDR3 is CASSQERGSGANVLTF. CDR3 DNA sequence: TGCGCCAGCAGCCAAGAACGGGGCTCTGGGGCCAACGTCCTGACTTTC.